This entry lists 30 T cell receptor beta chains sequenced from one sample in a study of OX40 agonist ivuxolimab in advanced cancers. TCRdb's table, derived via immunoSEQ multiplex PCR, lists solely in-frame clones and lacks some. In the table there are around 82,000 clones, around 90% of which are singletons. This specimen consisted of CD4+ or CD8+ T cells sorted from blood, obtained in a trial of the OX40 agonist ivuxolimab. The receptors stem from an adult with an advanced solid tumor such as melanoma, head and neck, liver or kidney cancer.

The CDR3 DNA is TGTGCCAGCAGTGGGAAACGGGGAAGCAATCAGCCCCAGCATTTT. Protein: CASSGKRGSNQPQHF. This chain links TRBV6-1 with TRBJ1-5; D is uncertain. Trimming pared 4 bases from V and 1 base from J, leaving 11 bases between. This CDR3 region has 15 residues. Per the germline V gene, CDR1 is MNHNS and CDR2 is SASEGT.

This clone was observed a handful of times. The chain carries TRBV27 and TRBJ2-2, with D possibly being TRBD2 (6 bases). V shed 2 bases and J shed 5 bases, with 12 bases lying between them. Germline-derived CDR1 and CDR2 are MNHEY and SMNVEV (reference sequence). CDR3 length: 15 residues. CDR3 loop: CASSLRLDGTGELFF. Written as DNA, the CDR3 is TGTGCCAGCAGTTTACGACTAGATGGTACCGGGGAGCTGTTTTTT.

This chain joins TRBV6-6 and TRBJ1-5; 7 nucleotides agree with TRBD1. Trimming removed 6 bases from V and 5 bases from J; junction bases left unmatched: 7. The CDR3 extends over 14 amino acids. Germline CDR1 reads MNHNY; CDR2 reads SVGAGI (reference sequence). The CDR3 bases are TGTGCCAGCAGCCGACAGGGTCGGGATCAGCCCCAGCATTTT. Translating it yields CASSRQGRDQPQHF.

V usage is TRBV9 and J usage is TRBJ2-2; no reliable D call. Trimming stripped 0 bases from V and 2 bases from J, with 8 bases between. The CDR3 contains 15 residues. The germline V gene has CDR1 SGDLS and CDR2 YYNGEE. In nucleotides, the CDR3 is TGTGCCAGCAGCGTAGGAAAAACAAACACCGGGGAGCTGTTTTTT. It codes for CASSVGKTNTGELFF. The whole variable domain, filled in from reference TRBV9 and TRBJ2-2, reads DSGVTQTPKHLITATGQRVTLRCSPRSGDLSVYWYQQSLDQGLQFLIQYYNGEERAKGNILERFSAQQFPDLHSELNLSSLELGDSALYFCASSVGKTNTGELFFGEGSRLTVL.

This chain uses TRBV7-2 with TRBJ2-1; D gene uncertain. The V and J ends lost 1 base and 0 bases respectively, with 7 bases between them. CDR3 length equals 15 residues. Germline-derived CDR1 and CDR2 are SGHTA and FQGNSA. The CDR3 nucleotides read TGTGCCAGCAGCTTAGACCGGAGCTCCTACAATGAGCAGTTCTTC. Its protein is CASSLDRSSYNEQFF.

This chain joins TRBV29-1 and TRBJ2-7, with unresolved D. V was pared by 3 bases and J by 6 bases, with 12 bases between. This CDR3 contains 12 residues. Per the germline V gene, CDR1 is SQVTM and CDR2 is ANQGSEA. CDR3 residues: CSVEGRGPEQYF. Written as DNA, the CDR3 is TGCAGCGTTGAGGGCCGCGGACCCGAGCAGTACTTC.

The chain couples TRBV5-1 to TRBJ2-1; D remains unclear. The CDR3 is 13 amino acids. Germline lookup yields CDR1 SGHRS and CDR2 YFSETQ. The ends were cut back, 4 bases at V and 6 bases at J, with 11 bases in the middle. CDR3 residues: CASSLSPSNEQFF. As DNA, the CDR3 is TGCGCCAGCAGCCTCAGCCCAAGCAATGAGCAGTTCTTC.

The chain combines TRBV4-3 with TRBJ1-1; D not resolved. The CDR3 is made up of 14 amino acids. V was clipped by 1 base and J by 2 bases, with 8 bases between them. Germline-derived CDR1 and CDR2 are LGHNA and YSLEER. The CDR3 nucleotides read TGCGCCAGCAGCCAAGGTCTCATAAACACTGAAGCTTTCTTT. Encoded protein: CASSQGLINTEAFF.

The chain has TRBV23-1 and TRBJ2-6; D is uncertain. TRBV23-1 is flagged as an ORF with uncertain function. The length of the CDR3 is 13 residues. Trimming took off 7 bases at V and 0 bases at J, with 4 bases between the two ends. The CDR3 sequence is CASTHSGANVLTF. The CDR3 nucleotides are TGCGCCAGCACTCACTCTGGGGCCAACGTCCTGACTTTC.

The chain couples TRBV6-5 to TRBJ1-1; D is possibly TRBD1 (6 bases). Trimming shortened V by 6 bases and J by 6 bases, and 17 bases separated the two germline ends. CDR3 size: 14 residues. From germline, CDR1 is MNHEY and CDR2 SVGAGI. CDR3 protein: CASSRPPGGAEAFF. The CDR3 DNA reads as TGTGCCAGCAGCCGGCCCCCCGGGGGCGCTGAAGCTTTCTTT.

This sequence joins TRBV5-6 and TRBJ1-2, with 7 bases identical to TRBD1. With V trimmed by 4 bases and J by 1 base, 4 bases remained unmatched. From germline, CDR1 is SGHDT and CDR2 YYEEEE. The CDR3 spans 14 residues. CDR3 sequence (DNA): TGTGCCAGCAGCCTAGGGGGCAGTAACTATGGCTACACCTTC. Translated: CASSLGGSNYGYTF.

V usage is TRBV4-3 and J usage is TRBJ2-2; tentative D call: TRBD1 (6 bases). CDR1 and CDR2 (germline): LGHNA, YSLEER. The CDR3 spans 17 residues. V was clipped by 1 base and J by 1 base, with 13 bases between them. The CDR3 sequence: CASSQAGGKGNTGELFF. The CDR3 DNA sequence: TGCGCCAGCAGCCAAGCTGGGGGCAAAGGGAACACCGGGGAGCTGTTTTTT.

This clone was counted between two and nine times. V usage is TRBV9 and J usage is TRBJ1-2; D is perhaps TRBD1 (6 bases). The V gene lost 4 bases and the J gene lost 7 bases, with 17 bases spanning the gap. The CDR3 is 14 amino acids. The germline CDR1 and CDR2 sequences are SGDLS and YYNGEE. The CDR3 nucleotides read TGTGCCAGCAGCCTCGGGGGCCCCTCAGGTGGCTACACCTTC. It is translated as CASSLGGPSGGYTF.

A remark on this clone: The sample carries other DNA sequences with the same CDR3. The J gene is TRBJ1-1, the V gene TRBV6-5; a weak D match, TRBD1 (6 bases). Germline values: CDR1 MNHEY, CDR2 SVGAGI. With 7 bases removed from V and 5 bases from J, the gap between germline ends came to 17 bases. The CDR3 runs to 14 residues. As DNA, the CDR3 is TGTGCCAGCAAAGAGGCGGGGGGCCATACTGAAGCTTTCTTT. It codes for CASKEAGGHTEAFF.

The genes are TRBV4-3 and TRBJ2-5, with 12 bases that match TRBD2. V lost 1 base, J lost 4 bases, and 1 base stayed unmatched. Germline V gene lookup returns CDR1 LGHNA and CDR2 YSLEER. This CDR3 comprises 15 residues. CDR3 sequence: CASSQGGLAGETQYF. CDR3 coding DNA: TGCGCCAGCAGCCAAGGGGGACTAGCGGGAGAGACCCAGTACTTC.

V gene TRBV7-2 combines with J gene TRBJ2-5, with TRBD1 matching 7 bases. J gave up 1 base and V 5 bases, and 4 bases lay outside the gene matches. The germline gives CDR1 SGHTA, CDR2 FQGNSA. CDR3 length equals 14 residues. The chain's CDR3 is CASSPDRVQETQYF. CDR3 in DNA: TGTGCCAGCAGCCCTGACAGGGTCCAAGAGACCCAGTACTTC.

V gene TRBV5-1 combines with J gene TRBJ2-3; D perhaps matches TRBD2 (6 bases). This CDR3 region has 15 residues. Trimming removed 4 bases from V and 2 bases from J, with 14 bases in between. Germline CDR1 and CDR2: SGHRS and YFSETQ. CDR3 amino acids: CASSSGWGNTDTQYF. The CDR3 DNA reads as TGCGCCAGCAGCAGCGGGTGGGGGAACACAGATACGCAGTATTTT.

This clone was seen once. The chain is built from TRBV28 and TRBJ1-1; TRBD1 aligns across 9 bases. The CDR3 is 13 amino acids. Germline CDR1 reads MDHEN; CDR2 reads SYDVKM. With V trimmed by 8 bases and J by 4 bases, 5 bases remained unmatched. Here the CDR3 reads CASPGQGGTEAFF. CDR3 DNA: TGTGCCAGCCCGGGACAGGGAGGCACTGAAGCTTTCTTT.

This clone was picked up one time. CDR3 in amino acids: CASSLGLERAQYF. The CDR3 DNA is TGTGCCAGCAGCTTAGGCCTTGAGAGGGCGCAGTATTTT. The chain links TRBV7-2 to TRBJ2-3; a possible D gene is TRBD2 (5 bases). This CDR3 has 13 residues. V was cut by 1 base and J by 10 bases, with 12 bases left in between. The germline CDR1 and CDR2 sequences are SGHTA and FQGNSA.

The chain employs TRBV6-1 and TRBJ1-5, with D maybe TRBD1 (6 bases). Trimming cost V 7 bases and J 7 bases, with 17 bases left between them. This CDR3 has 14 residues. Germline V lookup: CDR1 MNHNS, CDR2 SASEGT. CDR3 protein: CASTLGGGSQPQHF. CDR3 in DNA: TGTGCCAGCACCTTAGGAGGGGGGTCGCAGCCCCAGCATTTT.

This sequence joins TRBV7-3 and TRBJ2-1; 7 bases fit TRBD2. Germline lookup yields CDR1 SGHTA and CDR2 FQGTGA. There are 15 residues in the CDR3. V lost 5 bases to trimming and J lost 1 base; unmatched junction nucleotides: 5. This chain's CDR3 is CASSGGVGSYNEQFF. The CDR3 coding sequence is TGTGCCAGCAGCGGGGGGGTTGGGTCCTACAATGAGCAGTTCTTC. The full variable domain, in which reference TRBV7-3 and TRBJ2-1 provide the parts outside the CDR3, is GAGVSQTPSNKVTEKGKYVELRCDPISGHTALYWYRQSLGQGPEFLIYFQGTGAADDSGLPNDRFFAVRPEGSVSTLKIQRTERGDSAVYLCASSGGVGSYNEQFFGPGTRLTVL.

The CDR3 DNA sequence: TGTGCCAGCAGCGTACTAAGGACAGAGCAAGAGACCCAGTACTTC. It yields the protein CASSVLRTEQETQYF. The J gene is TRBJ2-5, the V gene TRBV9; TRBD1 might be the D (6 bases). Germline lookup yields CDR1 SGDLS and CDR2 YYNGEE. The CDR3 contains 15 residues. V was cut by 1 base and J by 2 bases, with 12 bases left in between.

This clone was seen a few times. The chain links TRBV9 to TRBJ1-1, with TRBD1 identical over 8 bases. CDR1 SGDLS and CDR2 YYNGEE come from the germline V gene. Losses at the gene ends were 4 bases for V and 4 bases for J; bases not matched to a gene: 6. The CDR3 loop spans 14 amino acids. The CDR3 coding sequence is TGTGCCAGCAGCTCAGAGGGGACAGGCACTGAAGCTTTCTTT. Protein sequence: CASSSEGTGTEAFF.

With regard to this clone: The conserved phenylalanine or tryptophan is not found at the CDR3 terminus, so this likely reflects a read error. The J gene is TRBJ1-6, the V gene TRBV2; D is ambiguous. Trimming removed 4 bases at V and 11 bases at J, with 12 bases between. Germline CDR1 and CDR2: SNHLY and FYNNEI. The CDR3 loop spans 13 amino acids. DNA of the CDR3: TGTGCCAGCAGTGTGGGAGGGAGCACACCCCTCCACCTT. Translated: CASSVGGSTPLHL.

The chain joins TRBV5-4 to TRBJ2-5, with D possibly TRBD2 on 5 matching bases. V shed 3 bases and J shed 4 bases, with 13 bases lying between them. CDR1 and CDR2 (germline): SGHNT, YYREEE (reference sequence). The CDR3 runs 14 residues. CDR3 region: CASSSSGEGETQYF. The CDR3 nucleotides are TGTGCCAGCAGCTCAAGTGGAGAGGGAGAGACCCAGTACTTC. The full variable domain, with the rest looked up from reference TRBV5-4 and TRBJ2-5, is ETGVTQSPTHLIKTRGQQVTLRCSSQSGHNTVSWYQQALGQGPQFIFQYYREEENGRGNFPPRFSGLQFPNYSSELNVNALELDDSALYLCASSSSGEGETQYFGPGTRLLVL.

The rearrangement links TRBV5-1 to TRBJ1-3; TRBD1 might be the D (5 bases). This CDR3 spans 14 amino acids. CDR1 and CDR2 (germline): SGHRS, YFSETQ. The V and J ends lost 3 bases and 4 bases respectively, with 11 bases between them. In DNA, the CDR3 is TGCGCCAGCAGCTCTGACGGGGCCGGAAACACCATATATTTT. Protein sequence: CASSSDGAGNTIYF.

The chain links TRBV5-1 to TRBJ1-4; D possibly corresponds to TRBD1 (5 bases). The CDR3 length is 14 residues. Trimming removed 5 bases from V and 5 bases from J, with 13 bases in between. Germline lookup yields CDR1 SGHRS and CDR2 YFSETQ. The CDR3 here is CASRILEGNEKLFF. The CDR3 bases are TGCGCCAGCAGGATCTTAGAGGGGAATGAAAAACTGTTTTTT. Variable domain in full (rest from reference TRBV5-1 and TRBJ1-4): KAGVTQTPRYLIKTRGQQVTLSCSPISGHRSVSWYQQTPGQGLQFLFEYFSETQRNKGNFPGRFSGRQFSNSRSEMNVSTLELGDSALYLCASRILEGNEKLFFGSGTQLSVL.

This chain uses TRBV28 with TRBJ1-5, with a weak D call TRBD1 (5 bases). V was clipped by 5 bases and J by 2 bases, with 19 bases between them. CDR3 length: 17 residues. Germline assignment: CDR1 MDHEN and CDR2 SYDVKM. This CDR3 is CASSTPLGEKGNQPQHF. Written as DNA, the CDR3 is TGTGCCAGCAGTACGCCCTTGGGGGAGAAGGGCAATCAGCCCCAGCATTTT.

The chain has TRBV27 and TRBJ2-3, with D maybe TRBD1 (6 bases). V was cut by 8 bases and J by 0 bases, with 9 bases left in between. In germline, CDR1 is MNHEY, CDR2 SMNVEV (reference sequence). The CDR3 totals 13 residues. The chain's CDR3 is CASGDISTDTQYF. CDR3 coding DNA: TGTGCCAGCGGGGACATTAGCACAGATACGCAGTATTTT.

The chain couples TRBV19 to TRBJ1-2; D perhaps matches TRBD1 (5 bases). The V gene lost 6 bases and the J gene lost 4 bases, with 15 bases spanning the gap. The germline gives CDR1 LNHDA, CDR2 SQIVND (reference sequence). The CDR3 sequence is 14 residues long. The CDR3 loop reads CASRRPGEVYGYTF. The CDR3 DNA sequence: TGTGCCAGTAGGAGGCCGGGGGAAGTCTATGGCTACACCTTC.